This T cell receptor (beta chain) was profiled in a study of multiple sclerosis patients with progressive multifocal leukoencephalopathy. As concerns this clone: Its antigen is still unknown.

The study's findings and limits: Lower normalized Shannon entropy suggested reduced TRB diversity in most PML patients.

Sequencing used immunoSEQ multiplex PCR; TCRdb keeps in-frame clones, though not all of them. This table has 29,000 or so clones, about 90% appearing once. Specified time point: more than five months of natalizumab therapy. Prior interferon beta treatment was universal, and the PML patients were all female. Trimming cost V 4 bases and J 4 bases; bases outside gene matches: 6. This CDR3 comprises 14 residues. CDR1 and CDR2 from the germline V gene are SGHAT and FQNNGV. The TCR sequence derives from a human donor with multiple sclerosis. V gene TRBV11-2 combines with J gene TRBJ1-2, with TRBD1 matching 7 bases. Sequences were derived from PBMCs, sampled from a patient treated with natalizumab. The CDR3 DNA is TGTGCCAGCAGCTCCTCCCGGACAGGCTATGGCTACACCTTC. Its protein product is CASSSSRTGYGYTF.